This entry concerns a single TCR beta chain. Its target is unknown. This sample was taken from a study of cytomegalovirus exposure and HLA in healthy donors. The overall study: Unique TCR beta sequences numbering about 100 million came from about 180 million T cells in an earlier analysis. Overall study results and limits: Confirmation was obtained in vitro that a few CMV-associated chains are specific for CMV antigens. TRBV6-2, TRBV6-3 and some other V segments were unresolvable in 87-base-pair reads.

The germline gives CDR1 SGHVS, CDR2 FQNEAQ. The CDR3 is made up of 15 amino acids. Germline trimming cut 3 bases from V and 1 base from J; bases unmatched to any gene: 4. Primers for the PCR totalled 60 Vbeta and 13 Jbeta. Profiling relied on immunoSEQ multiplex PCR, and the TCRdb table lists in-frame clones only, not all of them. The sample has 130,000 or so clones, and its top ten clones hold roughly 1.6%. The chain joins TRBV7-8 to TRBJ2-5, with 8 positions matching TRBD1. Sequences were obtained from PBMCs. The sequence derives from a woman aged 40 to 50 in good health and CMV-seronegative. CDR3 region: CASSFGQGAQETQYF. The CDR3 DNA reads TGTGCCAGCAGCTTCGGCCAGGGGGCCCAAGAGACCCAGTACTTC.